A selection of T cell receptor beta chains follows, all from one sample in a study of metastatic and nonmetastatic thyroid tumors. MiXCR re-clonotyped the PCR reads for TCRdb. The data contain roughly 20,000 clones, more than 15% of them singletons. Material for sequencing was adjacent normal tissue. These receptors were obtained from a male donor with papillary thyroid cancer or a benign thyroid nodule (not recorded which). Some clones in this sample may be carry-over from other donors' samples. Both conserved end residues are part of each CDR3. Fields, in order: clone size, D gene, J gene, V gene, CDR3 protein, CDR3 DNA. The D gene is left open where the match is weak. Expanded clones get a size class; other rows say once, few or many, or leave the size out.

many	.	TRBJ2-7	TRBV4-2	CASSQDWGSPYEQYF	TGTGCCAGCAGCCAAGATTGGGGGTCCCCCTACGAGCAGTACTTC
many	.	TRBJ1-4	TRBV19	CASSYIGSNEKLFF	TGTGCCAGTAGTTACATTGGGTCTAATGAAAAACTGTTTTTT
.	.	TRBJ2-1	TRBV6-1	CASRGDPGGNEQFF	TGTGCCAGCCGCGGGGACCCTGGCGGCAATGAGCAGTTCTTC
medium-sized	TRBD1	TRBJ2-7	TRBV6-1	CASSRQGKSYEQYF	TGTGCCAGCAGTAGACAGGGAAAATCCTACGAGCAGTACTTC
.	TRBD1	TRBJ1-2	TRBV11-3	CASSLVRGTGINFDSNYGYTF	TGTGCCAGCAGCTTAGTCCGCGGGACAGGAATCAACTTCGACTCTAACTATGGCTACACCTTC
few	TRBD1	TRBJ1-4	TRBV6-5	CANSYPGQGVEKLSF	TGTGCCAACAGTTATCCGGGACAGGGAGTTGAAAAACTGTCTTTT
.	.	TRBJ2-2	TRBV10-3	CVISQYAELGELFF	TGTGTCATCAGTCAATACGCGGAGCTCGGGGAGCTGTTTTTT
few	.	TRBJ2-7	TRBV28	CASRIGEWEQYF	TGTGCCAGCAGGATAGGGGAGTGGGAGCAATACTTC
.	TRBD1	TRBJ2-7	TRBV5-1	CASRPRDRSQNEQYF	TGCGCCAGCAGACCCCGGGACAGGTCCCAGAACGAGCAGTACTTC
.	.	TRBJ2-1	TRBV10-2	CASSESAAGGPYVQFF	TGCGCCAGCAGTGAGTCGGCTGCGGGCGGGCCTTATGTGCAGTTCTTC
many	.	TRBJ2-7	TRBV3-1	CASSQVLGTGTYEQYF	TGTGCCAGCAGCCAAGTGCTTGGTACCGGCACCTACGAGCAGTACTTC
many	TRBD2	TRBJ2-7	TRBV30	CAWRLPQRRGVSYEQYF	TGTGCCTGGAGGCTCCCTCAGCGGCGGGGGGTTTCCTACGAGCAGTACTTC
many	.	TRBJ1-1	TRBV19	CASSIVLNTEAFF	TGTGCCAGTAGTATAGTATTGAACACTGAAGCTTTCTTT
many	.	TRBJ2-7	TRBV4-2	CASSQEYSYEQYF	TGTGCCAGCAGCCAAGAATACTCCTACGAGCAGTACTTC
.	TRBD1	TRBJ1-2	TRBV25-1	CASTSGQGVFGGYTF	TGTGCCAGCACCTCGGGACAGGGAGTCTTTGGTGGCTACACCTTC
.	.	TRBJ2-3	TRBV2	CASRHSPDEPTDTQYF	TGTGCCAGCCGACATTCCCCTGACGAACCCACAGATACGCAGTATTTT
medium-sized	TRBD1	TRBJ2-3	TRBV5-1	CASSLVDRADGDTQYF	TGCGCCAGCAGCTTAGTGGACAGGGCAGACGGAGATACGCAGTATTTT
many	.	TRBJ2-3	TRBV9	CASSPQSDTQYF	TGTGCCAGCAGCCCCCAGTCAGATACGCAGTATTTT
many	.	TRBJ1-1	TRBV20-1	CSATRERRVNTEAFF	TGCAGTGCTACTAGGGAGAGACGAGTGAACACTGAAGCTTTCTTT
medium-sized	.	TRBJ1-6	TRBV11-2	CASSLKQGTSPLHF	TGTGCCAGCAGCTTAAAACAGGGTACCTCACCCCTCCACTTT
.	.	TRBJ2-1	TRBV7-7	CASSLGSSSYNEQFF	TGTGCTAGCAGCTTAGGGAGTAGCTCCTACAATGAGCAGTTCTTC
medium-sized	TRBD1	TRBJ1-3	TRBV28	CASRAVQGLGNTIYF	TGTGCCAGCAGAGCGGTACAGGGGTTGGGTAACACCATATATTTT
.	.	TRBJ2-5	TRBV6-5	CASSWTTEGRAQYF	TGTGCCAGCAGTTGGACCACCGAGGGAAGGGCCCAGTACTTC
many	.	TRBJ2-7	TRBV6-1	CASSSEFRTAYEQYF	TGTGCCAGCAGTTCCGAATTTAGGACAGCCTACGAGCAGTACTTC
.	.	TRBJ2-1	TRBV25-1	CASSYPLRLSWVSSYNEQFF	TGTGCCAGCAGCTACCCTTTAAGACTATCGTGGGTGAGCTCCTACAATGAGCAGTTCTTC
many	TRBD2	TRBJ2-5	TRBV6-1	CASSRGDGETQYF	TGTGCCAGCAGTCGGGGGGACGGAGAGACCCAGTACTTC
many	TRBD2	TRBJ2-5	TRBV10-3	CAISAGGAKETQYF	TGTGCCATCAGTGCGGGGGGAGCGAAAGAGACCCAGTACTTC
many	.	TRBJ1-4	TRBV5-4	CASSLQGILTTNEKLFF	TGTGCCAGCAGCTTACAGGGAATTCTCACAACTAATGAAAAACTGTTTTTT
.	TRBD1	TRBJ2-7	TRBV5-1	CASSLGTGPLSYEQYF	TGCGCCAGCAGCTTAGGGACAGGCCCCCTCTCCTACGAGCAGTACTTC
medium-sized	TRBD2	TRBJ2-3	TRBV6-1	CASSDLLAGGRDTQYF	TGTGCCAGCAGTGACCTACTAGCGGGGGGACGAGATACGCAGTATTTT
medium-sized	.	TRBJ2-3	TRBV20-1	CSAKGWPSRTDTQYF	TGCAGTGCTAAAGGTTGGCCTAGCCGCACAGATACGCAGTATTTT
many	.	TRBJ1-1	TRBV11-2	CASSFPGTEAFF	TGTGCCAGCAGCTTTCCTGGAACTGAAGCTTTCTTT
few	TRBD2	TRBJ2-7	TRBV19	CGSSGGGATYEQYF	TGTGGCAGTAGCGGGGGGGGCGCGACCTACGAGCAGTACTTT
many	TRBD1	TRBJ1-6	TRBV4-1	CASGQGNNSPLHF	TGCGCCAGCGGACAGGGGAATAATTCACCCCTCCACTTT
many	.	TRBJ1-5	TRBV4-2	CASSQGAPGVQPQHF	TGTGCCAGCAGCCAAGGGGCCCCAGGGGTCCAGCCCCAGCATTTT
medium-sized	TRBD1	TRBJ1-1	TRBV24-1	CATSDSGTGGTEAFF	TGTGCCACCAGTGATTCCGGGACAGGTGGCACTGAAGCTTTCTTT
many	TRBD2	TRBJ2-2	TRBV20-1	CSATVAGGTFGELFF	TGCAGTGCTACAGTAGCGGGAGGGACCTTCGGGGAGCTGTTTTTT
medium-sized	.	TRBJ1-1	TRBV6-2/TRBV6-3	CASTTSAGGFTEAFF	TGTGCCAGCACCACGTCGGCGGGAGGGTTCACTGAAGCTTTCTTT